These T cell receptor beta chains were read from a single sample in a study of cytomegalovirus exposure and HLA in healthy donors. The repertoire was sequenced with immunoSEQ multiplex PCR; TCRdb's copy has only in-frame clones and lacks some. The repertoire consists of around 180,000 clones, with around 88% occurring once and the leading ten covering more than 1.4%. The sequencing sample was made of PBMCs. These receptors all come from a young woman in good health and CMV-seronegative. The CDR3 runs from the conserved cysteine through the conserved F or W.

V gene	CDR3 protein
TRBV4-1	CASSQESSGAEQFF
TRBV13	CASSLESEETQYF
TRBV5-1	CASSLEISGGDLSEQYF
TRBV29-1	CSVEDSGRGLEGYTF
TRBV6-1	CASSEATARNTIYF
TRBV9	CASSAGTRGGGEQFF
TRBV4-1	CASTGLGSGNTIYF
TRBV7-9	CASSLTGVEQFF
TRBV27	CASSLYQNMNTEAFF
TRBV5-4	CASSSEFRGTQYF
TRBV5-4	CASSPGQTQETQYF
TRBV4-2	CASSQPGGNQPQHF
TRBV5-4	CASSLVIRDGTEAFF
TRBV4-1	CASSQDRAGGMVTEAFF
TRBV29-1	CSVEEGAGTGWNEQFF
TRBV14	CASSHASLRDRGNEQYF
TRBV5-4	CASSLASGRGSGYTF
TRBV14	CASSQGNAYGYTF